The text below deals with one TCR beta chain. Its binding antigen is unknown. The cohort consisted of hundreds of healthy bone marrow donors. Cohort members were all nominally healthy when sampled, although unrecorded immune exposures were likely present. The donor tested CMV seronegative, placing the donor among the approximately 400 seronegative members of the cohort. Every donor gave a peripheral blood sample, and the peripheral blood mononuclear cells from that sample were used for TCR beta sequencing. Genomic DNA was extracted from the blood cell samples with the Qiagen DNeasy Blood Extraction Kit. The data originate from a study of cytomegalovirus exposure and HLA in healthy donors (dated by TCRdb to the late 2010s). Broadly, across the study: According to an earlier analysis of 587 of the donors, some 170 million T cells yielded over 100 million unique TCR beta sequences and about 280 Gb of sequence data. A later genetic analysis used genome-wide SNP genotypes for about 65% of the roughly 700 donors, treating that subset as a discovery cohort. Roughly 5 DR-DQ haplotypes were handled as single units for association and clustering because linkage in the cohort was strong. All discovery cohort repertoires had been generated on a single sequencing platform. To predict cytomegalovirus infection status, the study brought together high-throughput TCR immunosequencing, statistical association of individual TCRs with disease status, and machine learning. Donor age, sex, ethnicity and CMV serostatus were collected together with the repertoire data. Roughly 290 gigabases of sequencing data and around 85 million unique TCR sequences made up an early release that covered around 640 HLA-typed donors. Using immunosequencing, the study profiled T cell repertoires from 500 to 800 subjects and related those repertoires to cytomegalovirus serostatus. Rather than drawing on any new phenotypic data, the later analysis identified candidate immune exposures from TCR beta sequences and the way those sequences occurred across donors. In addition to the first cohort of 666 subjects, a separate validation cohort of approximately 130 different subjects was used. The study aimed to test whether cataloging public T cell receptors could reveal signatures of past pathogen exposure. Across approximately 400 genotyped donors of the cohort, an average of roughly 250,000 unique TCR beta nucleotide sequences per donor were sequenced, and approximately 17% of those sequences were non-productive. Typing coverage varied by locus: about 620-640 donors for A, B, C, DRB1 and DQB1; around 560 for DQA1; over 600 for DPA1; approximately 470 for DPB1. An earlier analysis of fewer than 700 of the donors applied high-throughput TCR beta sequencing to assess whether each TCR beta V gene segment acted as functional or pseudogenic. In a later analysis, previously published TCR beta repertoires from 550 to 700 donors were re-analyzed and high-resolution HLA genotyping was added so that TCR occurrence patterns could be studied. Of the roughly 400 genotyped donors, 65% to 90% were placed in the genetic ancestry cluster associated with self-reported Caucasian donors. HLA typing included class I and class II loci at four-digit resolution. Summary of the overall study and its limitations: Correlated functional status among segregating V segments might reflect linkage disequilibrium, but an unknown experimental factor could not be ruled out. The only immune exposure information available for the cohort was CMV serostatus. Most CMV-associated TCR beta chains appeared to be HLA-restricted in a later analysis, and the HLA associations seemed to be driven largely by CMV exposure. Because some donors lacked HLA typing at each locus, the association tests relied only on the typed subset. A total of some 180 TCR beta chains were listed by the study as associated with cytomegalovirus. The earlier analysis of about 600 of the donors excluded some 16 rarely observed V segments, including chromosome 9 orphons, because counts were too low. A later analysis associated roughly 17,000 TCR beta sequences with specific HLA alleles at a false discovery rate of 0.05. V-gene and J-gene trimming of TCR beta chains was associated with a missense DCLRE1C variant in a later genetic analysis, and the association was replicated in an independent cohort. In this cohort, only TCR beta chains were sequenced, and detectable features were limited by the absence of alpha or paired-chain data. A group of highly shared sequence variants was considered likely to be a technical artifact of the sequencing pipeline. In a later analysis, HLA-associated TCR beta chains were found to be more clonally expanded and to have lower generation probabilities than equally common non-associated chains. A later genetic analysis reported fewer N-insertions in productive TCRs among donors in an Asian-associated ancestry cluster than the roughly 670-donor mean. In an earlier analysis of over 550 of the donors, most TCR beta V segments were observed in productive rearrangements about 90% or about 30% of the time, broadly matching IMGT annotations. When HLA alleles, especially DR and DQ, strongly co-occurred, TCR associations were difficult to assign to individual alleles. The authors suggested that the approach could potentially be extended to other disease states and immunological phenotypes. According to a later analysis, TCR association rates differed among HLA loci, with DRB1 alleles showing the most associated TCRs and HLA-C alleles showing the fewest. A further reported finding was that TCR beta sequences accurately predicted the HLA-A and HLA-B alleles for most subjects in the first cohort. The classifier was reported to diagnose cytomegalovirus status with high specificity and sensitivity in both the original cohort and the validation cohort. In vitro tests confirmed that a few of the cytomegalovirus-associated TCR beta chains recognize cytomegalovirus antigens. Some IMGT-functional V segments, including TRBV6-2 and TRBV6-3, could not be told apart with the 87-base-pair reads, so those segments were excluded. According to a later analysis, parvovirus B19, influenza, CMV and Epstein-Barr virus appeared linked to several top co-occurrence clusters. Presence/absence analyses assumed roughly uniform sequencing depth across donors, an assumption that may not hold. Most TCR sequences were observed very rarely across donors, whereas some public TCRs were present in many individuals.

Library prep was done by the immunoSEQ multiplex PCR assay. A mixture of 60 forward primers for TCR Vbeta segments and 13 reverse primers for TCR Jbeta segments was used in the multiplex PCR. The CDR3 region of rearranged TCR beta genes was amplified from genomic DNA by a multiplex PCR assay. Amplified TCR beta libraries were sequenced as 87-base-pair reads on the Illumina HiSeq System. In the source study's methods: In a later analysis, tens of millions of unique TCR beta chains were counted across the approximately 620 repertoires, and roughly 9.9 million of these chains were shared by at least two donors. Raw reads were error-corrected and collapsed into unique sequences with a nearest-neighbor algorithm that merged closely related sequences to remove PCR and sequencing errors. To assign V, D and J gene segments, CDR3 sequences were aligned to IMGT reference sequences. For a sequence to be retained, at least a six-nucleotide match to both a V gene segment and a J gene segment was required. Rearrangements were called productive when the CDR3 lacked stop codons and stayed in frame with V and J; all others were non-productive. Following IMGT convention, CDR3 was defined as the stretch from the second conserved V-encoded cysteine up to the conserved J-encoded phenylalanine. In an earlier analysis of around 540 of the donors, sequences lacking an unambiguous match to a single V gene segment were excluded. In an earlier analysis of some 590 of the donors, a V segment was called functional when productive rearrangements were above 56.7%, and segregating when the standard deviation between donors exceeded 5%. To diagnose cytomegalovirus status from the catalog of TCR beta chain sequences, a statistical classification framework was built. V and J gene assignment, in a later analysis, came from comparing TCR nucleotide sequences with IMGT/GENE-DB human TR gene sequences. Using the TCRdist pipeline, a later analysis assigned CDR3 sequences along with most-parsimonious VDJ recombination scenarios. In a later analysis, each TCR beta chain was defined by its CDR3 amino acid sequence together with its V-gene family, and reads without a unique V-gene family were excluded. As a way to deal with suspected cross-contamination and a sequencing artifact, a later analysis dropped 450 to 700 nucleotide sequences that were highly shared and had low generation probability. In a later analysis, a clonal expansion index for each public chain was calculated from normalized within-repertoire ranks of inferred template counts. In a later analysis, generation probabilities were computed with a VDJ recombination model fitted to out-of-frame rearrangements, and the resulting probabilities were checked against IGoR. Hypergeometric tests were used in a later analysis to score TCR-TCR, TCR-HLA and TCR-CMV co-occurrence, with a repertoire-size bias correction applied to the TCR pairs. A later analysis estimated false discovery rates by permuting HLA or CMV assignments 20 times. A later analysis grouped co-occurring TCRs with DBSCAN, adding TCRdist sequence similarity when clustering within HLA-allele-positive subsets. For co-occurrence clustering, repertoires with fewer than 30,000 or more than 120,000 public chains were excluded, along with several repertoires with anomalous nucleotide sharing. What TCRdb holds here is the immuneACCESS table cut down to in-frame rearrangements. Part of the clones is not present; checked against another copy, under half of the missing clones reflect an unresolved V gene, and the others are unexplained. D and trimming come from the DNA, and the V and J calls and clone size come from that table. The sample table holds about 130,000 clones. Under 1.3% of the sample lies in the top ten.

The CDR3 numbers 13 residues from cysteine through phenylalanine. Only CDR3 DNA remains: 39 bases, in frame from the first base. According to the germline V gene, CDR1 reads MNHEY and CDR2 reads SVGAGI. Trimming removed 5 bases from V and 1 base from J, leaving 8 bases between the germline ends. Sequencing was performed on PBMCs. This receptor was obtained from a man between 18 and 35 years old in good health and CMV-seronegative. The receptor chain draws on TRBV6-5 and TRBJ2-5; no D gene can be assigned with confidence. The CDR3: CASSTQIQETQYF. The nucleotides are TGTGCCAGCAGTACACAGATCCAAGAGACCCAGTACTTC.